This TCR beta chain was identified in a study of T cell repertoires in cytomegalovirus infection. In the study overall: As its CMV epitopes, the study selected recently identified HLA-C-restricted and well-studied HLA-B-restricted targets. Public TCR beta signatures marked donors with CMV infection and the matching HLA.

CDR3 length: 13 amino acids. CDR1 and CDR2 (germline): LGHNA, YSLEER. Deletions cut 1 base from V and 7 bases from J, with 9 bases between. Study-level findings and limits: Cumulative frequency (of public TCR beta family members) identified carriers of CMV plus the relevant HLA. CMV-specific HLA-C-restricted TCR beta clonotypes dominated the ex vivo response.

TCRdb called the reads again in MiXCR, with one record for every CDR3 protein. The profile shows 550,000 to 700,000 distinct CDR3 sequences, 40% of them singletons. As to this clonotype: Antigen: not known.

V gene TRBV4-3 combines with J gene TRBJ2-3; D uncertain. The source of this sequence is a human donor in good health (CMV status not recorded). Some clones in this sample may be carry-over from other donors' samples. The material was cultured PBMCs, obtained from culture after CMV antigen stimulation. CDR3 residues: CASSQGLDNTQYF. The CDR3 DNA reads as TGCGCCAGCAGCCAAGGACTGGATAATACGCAGTATTTT.